The rows below give T cell receptor beta chains drawn from one sample of a study of blood T cell repertoires in COVID-19. Generated by immunoSEQ multiplex PCR, the TCRdb table keeps only in-frame clones and is missing some. Counted here are 250,000 or so clones, about nine tenths occurring once; the ten biggest clones make up roughly 4.3%. The sequencing input was PBMCs or T cells enriched from blood (not recorded which). The source of these receptors is a woman aged 30 to 39 with acute COVID-19. Both conserved end residues are part of each CDR3. A D gene is named only where the DNA matches it firmly. Clone size is not always given. Where it is, it says once, few, many or a class for expanded clones.

j_gene	d_gene	abundance	v_gene	CDR3aa	CDR3nt
TRBJ1-2	-	-	TRBV30	CAWSEAFSANGYTF	TGTGCCTGGAGTGAGGCTTTTAGCGCCAATGGCTACACCTTC
TRBJ1-6	-	-	TRBV28	CASRGASSYNSPLHF	TGTGCCAGCAGGGGGGCGAGCTCCTATAATTCACCCCTCCACTTT
TRBJ2-2	-	-	TRBV27	CASSWTENTGELFF	TGTGCCAGCAGCTGGACAGAGAACACCGGGGAGCTGTTTTTT
TRBJ2-1	TRBD2	few	TRBV24-1	CATSDSSAGAGGNEQFF	TGTGCCACCAGTGATTCATCGGCCGGCGCGGGAGGGAATGAGCAGTTCTTC
TRBJ1-2	TRBD1	-	TRBV28	CASSLVRQGPYGYTF	TGTGCCAGCAGTTTAGTCCGACAGGGCCCCTATGGCTACACCTTC
TRBJ2-5	-	-	TRBV3-1/TRBV3-2	CASSPGQSPGETQYF	TGTGCCAGCAGCCCGGGTCAATCCCCGGGGGAGACCCAGTACTTC
TRBJ2-7	-	-	TRBV12-3/TRBV12-4	CASSTVTHEQYF	TGTGCCAGCAGCACAGTAACCCACGAGCAGTACTTC
TRBJ1-3	-	-	TRBV15	CATSTDRLPGNTIYF	TGTGCCACCAGCACCGACAGGTTACCTGGAAACACCATATATTTT
TRBJ2-2	-	-	TRBV7-9	CASSQLGGVSGELFF	TGTGCCAGCAGCCAACTGGGGGGAGTATCTGGGGAGCTGTTTTTT
TRBJ1-2	-	-	TRBV29-1	CSVEANRGGAGGYTF	TGCAGCGTTGAAGCTAACCGGGGCGGGGCGGGGGGCTACACCTTC
TRBJ1-2	TRBD1	few	TRBV5-4	CASTSTGQSYGYTF	TGTGCCAGCACCTCTACGGGACAGTCCTATGGCTACACCTTC
TRBJ2-1	-	-	TRBV7-9	CASSLGSHNEQFF	TGTGCCAGCAGCTTGGGTAGCCACAATGAGCAGTTCTTC
TRBJ2-7	-	-	TRBV10-2	CASTDRPSYEQYF	TGCGCCAGCACCGACAGACCCTCCTACGAGCAGTACTTC
TRBJ2-1	-	-	TRBV21-1	CASITLGGSPNNEQFF	TGTGCCAGCATTACCCTTGGCGGGAGCCCGAACAATGAGCAGTTCTTC
TRBJ2-7	-	-	TRBV12-3/TRBV12-4	CASSQNYEQYF	TGTGCCAGCAGCCAAAATTACGAGCAGTACTTC
TRBJ2-3	-	-	TRBV9	CASSDSVERSTDTQYF	TGTGCCAGCAGCGATAGCGTAGAACGGAGCACAGATACGCAGTATTTT
TRBJ2-2	TRBD1	-	TRBV5-1	CASSPGQMNTGELFF	TGCGCCAGCAGTCCGGGACAGATGAACACCGGGGAGCTGTTTTTT
TRBJ1-1	-	once	TRBV6-5	CASSSTAMNTEAFF	TGTGCCAGCAGTTCGACAGCCATGAACACTGAAGCTTTCTTT
TRBJ1-2	-	-	TRBV9	CASSVVEMPSYYGYTF	TGTGCCAGCAGCGTAGTAGAGATGCCAAGTTACTATGGCTACACCTTC
TRBJ1-6	-	few	TRBV7-9	CASSSADSLNSPLHF	TGTGCCAGCAGCTCAGCCGACAGCCTCAATTCACCCCTCCACTTT
TRBJ1-1	TRBD1	-	TRBV28	CASSLYRDRVHTEAFF	TGTGCCAGCAGTTTATATCGGGACAGGGTCCACACTGAAGCTTTCTTT
TRBJ2-1	-	-	TRBV9	CASSGRLVFAEQFF	TGTGCCAGCAGCGGCAGACTAGTGTTCGCTGAGCAGTTCTTC
TRBJ1-3	-	-	TRBV7-8	CASSLQAGNTIYF	TGTGCCAGCAGCTTACAGGCTGGAAACACCATATATTTT
TRBJ2-7	TRBD1	-	TRBV29-1	CSVEDLGSPGGFAEQYF	TGCAGCGTTGAAGATCTTGGTTCGCCAGGGGGCTTCGCTGAGCAGTACTTC
TRBJ2-7	TRBD2	-	TRBV7-9	CASSLGTSGRRGPSYEQYF	TGTGCCAGCAGCTTAGGGACTAGCGGGAGACGGGGGCCTTCCTACGAGCAGTACTTC
TRBJ2-1	-	-	TRBV15	CATSRATGLSYNEQFF	TGTGCCACCAGCAGAGCAACAGGGTTGTCCTACAATGAGCAGTTCTTC
TRBJ1-1	-	-	TRBV12-3/TRBV12-4	CASNLVVSTEAFF	TGTGCCAGCAATTTGGTTGTGAGCACTGAAGCTTTCTTT
TRBJ1-6	TRBD1	-	TRBV28	CASSLGDREFSPLHF	TGTGCCAGCAGCCTGGGCGACAGGGAGTTCTCACCCCTCCACTTT